A selection of T cell receptor beta chains follows, all from one sample in a study of T cells after yellow fever vaccination. TCRdb analysed the 5' RACE reads with MiXCR anew, one entry per CDR3 protein. The top ten clones hold 15% to 20% of a sample with about 300,000 distinct CDR3 sequences, around 7.3% of them seen once. Sequences were derived from PBMCs, sampled more than 40 days after the first yellow fever vaccination. Source of these receptors: a man younger than 30 who received the YFV17D yellow fever vaccine. Each CDR3 is given with its conserved first and last residue. The order of the fields is J gene, D gene, clone size, V gene, CDR3 protein, CDR3 DNA. D genes are given only for firm matches. Rows may omit the clone size; those that give it use once, few, many or a size class.

j_gene: TRBJ1-1
d_gene: -
abundance: many
v_gene: TRBV29-1
CDR3aa: CSVAPGENTEAFF
CDR3nt: TGCAGCGTTGCGCCAGGCGAGAACACTGAAGCTTTCTTT

j_gene: TRBJ2-2
d_gene: TRBD1
abundance: -
v_gene: TRBV7-3
CDR3aa: CASSLQGEYGELFF
CDR3nt: TGTGCCAGCAGCCTCCAGGGGGAATACGGGGAGCTGTTTTTT

j_gene: TRBJ2-3
d_gene: -
abundance: few
v_gene: TRBV20-1
CDR3aa: CSARYTDTQYF
CDR3nt: TGCAGTGCTAGATACACAGATACGCAGTATTTT

j_gene: TRBJ1-6
d_gene: -
abundance: -
v_gene: TRBV27
CDR3aa: CASSPNLVEAYNSPLHF
CDR3nt: TGTGCCAGCAGTCCCAACCTTGTGGAGGCCTATAATTCACCCCTCCACTTT

j_gene: TRBJ2-1
d_gene: TRBD2
abundance: many
v_gene: TRBV5-1
CDR3aa: CASSFRGGGTSVDEQFF
CDR3nt: TGCGCCAGCAGCTTTCGCGGGGGGGGAACCTCAGTGGATGAGCAGTTCTTC

j_gene: TRBJ2-1
d_gene: TRBD2
abundance: -
v_gene: TRBV11-2
CDR3aa: CASSLGVVAGGRVNEQFF
CDR3nt: TGTGCCAGCAGCTTAGGAGTGGTTGCGGGGGGGCGGGTCAATGAGCAGTTCTTC

j_gene: TRBJ2-1
d_gene: -
abundance: -
v_gene: TRBV9
CDR3aa: CASSAAGLNYNEQFF
CDR3nt: TGTGCCAGCAGCGCCGCGGGACTCAACTACAATGAGCAGTTCTTC

j_gene: TRBJ2-2
d_gene: -
abundance: many
v_gene: TRBV18
CDR3aa: CASSPDLGNTGELFF
CDR3nt: TGTGCCAGCTCACCAGATCTTGGCAACACCGGGGAGCTGTTTTTT

j_gene: TRBJ1-4
d_gene: TRBD1
abundance: many
v_gene: TRBV7-9
CDR3aa: CASSSVTGAEKLFF
CDR3nt: TGTGCCAGCAGCTCTGTGACAGGGGCGGAAAAACTGTTTTTT

j_gene: TRBJ2-5
d_gene: TRBD2
abundance: -
v_gene: TRBV5-1
CDR3aa: CASRSGGLVKETKYF
CDR3nt: TGCGCCAGCAGGAGTGGGGGACTAGTGAAAGAGACCAAGTACTTC

j_gene: TRBJ2-7
d_gene: -
abundance: many
v_gene: TRBV1
CDR3aa: CTSSFTIAGEYEQYF
CDR3nt: TGCACCAGCAGCTTCACTATAGCGGGGGAATACGAGCAGTACTTC

j_gene: TRBJ1-5
d_gene: -
abundance: -
v_gene: TRBV2
CDR3aa: CASSLDRQPQHF
CDR3nt: TGTGCCAGCAGTTTGGACAGACAGCCCCAGCATTTT

j_gene: TRBJ1-2
d_gene: -
abundance: -
v_gene: TRBV6-5
CDR3aa: CASSYSLYEGYGYTF
CDR3nt: TGTGCCAGCAGTTACTCGCTCTATGAGGGCTATGGCTACACCTTC

j_gene: TRBJ1-1
d_gene: -
abundance: once
v_gene: TRBV20-1
CDR3aa: CSARGGGAFGTEAYF
CDR3nt: TGCAGTGCTAGAGGGGGGGGCGCATTCGGCACTGAAGCTTACTTT

j_gene: TRBJ2-3
d_gene: -
abundance: few
v_gene: TRBV18
CDR3aa: CASSPLPVGDTQYF
CDR3nt: TGTGCCAGCTCACCACTACCAGTGGGGGATACGCAGTATTTT

j_gene: TRBJ1-2
d_gene: -
abundance: many
v_gene: TRBV12-3/TRBV12-4
CDR3aa: CASSRSFGGYTF
CDR3nt: TGTGCCAGCAGTCGGTCCTTTGGTGGCTACACCTTC

j_gene: TRBJ2-5
d_gene: TRBD1
abundance: few
v_gene: TRBV5-1
CDR3aa: CASSFTGGQETQYF
CDR3nt: TGCGCCAGCAGCTTTACAGGGGGCCAAGAGACCCAGTACTTC

j_gene: TRBJ2-1
d_gene: -
abundance: many
v_gene: TRBV12-3/TRBV12-4
CDR3aa: CASLRAGVQKEQFF
CDR3nt: TGTGCCAGCCTCCGGGCAGGCGTACAGAAAGAGCAGTTCTTC

j_gene: TRBJ1-1
d_gene: -
abundance: -
v_gene: TRBV14
CDR3aa: CASSRARGLEAFF
CDR3nt: TGTGCCAGCAGCCGCGCCCGAGGGCTTGAGGCTTTCTTT

j_gene: TRBJ2-7
d_gene: -
abundance: -
v_gene: TRBV12-3/TRBV12-4
CDR3aa: CASSPGVGRVYEQYF
CDR3nt: TGTGCCAGCAGTCCCGGCGTGGGGCGGGTCTACGAGCAGTACTTC

j_gene: TRBJ1-1
d_gene: -
abundance: -
v_gene: TRBV29-1
CDR3aa: CSVPWGSQAFF
CDR3nt: TGCAGCGTACCTTGGGGTAGTCAAGCTTTCTTT

j_gene: TRBJ2-5
d_gene: -
abundance: -
v_gene: TRBV4-3
CDR3aa: CASSQETWGTQYF
CDR3nt: TGCGCCAGCAGCCAAGAAACTTGGGGAACGCAGTACTTC

j_gene: TRBJ2-7
d_gene: -
abundance: many
v_gene: TRBV9
CDR3aa: CASSPTPLYEQYF
CDR3nt: TGTGCCAGCAGTCCCACTCCCCTTTACGAGCAGTACTTC

j_gene: TRBJ1-5
d_gene: -
abundance: many
v_gene: TRBV12-3/TRBV12-4
CDR3aa: CASSLVLQDNQPQHF
CDR3nt: TGTGCCAGCAGTTTAGTTCTACAGGACAATCAGCCCCAGCATTTT